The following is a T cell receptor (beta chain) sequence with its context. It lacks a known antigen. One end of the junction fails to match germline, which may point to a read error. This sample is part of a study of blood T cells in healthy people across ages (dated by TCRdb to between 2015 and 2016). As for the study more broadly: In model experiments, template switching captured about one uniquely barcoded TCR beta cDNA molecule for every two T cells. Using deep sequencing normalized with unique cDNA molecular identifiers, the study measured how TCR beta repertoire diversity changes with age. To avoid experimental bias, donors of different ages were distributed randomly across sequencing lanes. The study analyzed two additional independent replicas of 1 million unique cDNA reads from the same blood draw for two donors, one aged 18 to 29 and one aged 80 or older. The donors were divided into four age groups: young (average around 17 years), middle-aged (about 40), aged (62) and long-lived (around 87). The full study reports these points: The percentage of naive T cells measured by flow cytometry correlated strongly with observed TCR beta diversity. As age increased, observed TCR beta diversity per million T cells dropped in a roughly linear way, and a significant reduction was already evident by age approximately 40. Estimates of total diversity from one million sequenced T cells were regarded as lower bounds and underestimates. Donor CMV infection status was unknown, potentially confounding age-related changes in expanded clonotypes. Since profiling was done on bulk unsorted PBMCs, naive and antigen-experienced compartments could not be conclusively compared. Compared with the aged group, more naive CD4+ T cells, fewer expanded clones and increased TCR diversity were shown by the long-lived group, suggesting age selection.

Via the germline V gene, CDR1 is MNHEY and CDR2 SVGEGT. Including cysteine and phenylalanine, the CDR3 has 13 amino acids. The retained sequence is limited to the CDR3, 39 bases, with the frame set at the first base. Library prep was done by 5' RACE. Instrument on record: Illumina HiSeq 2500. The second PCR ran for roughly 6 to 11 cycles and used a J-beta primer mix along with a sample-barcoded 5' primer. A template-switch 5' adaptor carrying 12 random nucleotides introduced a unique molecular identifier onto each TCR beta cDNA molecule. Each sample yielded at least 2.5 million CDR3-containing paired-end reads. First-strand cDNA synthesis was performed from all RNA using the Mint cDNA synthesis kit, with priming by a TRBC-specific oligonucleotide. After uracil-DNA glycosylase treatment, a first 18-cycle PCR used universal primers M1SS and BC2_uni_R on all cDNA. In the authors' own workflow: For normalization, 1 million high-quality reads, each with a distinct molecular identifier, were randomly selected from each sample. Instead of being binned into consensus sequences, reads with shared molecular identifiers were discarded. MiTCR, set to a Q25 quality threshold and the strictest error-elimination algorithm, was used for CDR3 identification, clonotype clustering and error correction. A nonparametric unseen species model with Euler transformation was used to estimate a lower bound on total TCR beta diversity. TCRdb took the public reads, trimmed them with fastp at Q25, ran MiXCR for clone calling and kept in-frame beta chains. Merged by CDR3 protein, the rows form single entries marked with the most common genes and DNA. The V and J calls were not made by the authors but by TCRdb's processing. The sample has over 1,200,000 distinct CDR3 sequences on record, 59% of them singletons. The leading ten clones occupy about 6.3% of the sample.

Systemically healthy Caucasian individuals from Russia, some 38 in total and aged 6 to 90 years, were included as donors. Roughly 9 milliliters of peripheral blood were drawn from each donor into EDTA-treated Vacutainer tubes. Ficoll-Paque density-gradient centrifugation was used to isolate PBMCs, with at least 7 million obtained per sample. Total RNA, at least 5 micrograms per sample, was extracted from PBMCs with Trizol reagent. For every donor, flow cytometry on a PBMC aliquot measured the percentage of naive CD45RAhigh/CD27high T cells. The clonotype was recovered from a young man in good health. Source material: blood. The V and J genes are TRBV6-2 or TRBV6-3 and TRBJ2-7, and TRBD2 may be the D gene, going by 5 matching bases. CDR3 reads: CAGRGTRSYERYF. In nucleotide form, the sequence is TGTGCCGGGAGAGGAACCCGGTCCTACGAGCGGTACTTC.